The rows below give T cell receptor beta chains drawn from one sample of a study of blood T cell repertoires in COVID-19. Assay: immunoSEQ multiplex PCR; the TCRdb copy retains only in-frame clones and omits some. The sample carries about 230,000 clones, roughly 86% recorded once. The sample comprised PBMCs or T cells enriched from blood (not recorded which). These TCRs come from a woman aged 25 to 45 with acute COVID-19. Each CDR3 is given with its conserved first and last residue. The D gene is left open where the match is weak. Part of the rows lack a size; the others show once, few, many or a class for expanded clones.

size	V	J	D	DNA	CDR3
-	TRBV5-6	TRBJ1-6	-	TGTGCCCGCCACCAAGACAGGTTTAATTCACCCCTCCACTTT	CARHQDRFNSPLHF
-	TRBV7-9	TRBJ2-7	TRBD1	TGTGCCAGCAGCCCTCCGACAGGGAACGAGCAGTACTTC	CASSPPTGNEQYF
-	TRBV14	TRBJ1-1	TRBD1	TGTGCCAGCAGCCTCAGGGGGGCGAGGACTTTCTTT	CASSLRGARTFF
-	TRBV4-1	TRBJ1-6	-	TGCGCCAGCAGCCAGACGGACAGTTCCTCACCCCTCCACTTT	CASSQTDSSSPLHF
-	TRBV7-9	TRBJ2-7	TRBD1	TGTGCCACCGAGGGACAGGGGGATCGGGGCGAGCAGTACTTC	CATEGQGDRGEQYF
-	TRBV6-4	TRBJ2-1	-	TGTGCCAGCAGTTCGGAGTCCAACAATGAGCAGTTCTTC	CASSSESNNEQFF
-	TRBV2	TRBJ1-1	-	TGTGCCAGCAGTGAAGAAGGGGGTGGGACTGAAGCTTTCTTT	CASSEEGGGTEAFF
-	TRBV12-3/TRBV12-4	TRBJ2-3	-	TGTGCCACCCTATCACTGGGCGCAGATACGCAGTATTTT	CATLSLGADTQYF
-	TRBV5-1	TRBJ2-7	-	TGCGCCAGTTCCAGGGCGGGGCTCTCCTACGAGCAGTACTTC	CASSRAGLSYEQYF
-	TRBV6-1	TRBJ2-3	-	TGTGCCAGCAGTGAAGGCCGTGGGGGCCTCACAGATACGCAGTATTTT	CASSEGRGGLTDTQYF
few	TRBV2	TRBJ1-2	TRBD1	TGTGCCAGCAGACCCCATACGGGACAGGGGTTCTACACCTTC	CASRPHTGQGFYTF
-	TRBV19	TRBJ1-5	-	TGTGCCAGTAGTCCTAGGGGCGTAAATCAGCCCCAGCATTTT	CASSPRGVNQPQHF
-	TRBV19	TRBJ1-4	-	TGTGCCATCGCGGACAGAGCCTCAACTAATGAAAAACTGTTTTTT	CAIADRASTNEKLFF
-	TRBV3-1/TRBV3-2	TRBJ2-5	TRBD1	TGTGCCACCAGAATCCTTGGGACAGGGACAGAGACCCAGTACTTC	CATRILGTGTETQYF
once	TRBV21-1	TRBJ1-1	-	TGTGCCAGCAGCAAAGCGGGGGGATGCAGGGACACTGAAGCTTTCTTT	CASSKAGGCRDTEAFF
-	TRBV2	TRBJ2-7	TRBD2	TGTGCCAGCAGTGAAATCGGGACTAGCGAGGAGGGATCCTACGAGCAGTACTTC	CASSEIGTSEEGSYEQYF
once	TRBV28	TRBJ1-5	-	TGTGCCAGCAGTTACGGGGGGGAGCCCCAGCATTTT	CASSYGGEPQHF
-	TRBV28	TRBJ1-1	-	TGTGCCAGCGCCACCGGGGGGCGATCTACAATGAACACTGAAGCTTTCTTT	CASATGGRSTMNTEAFF
-	TRBV5-4	TRBJ2-2	-	TGTGCCAGCAGCCCTCTAGACTTCCCTCCCGGGGAGCTGTTTTTT	CASSPLDFPPGELFF
-	TRBV4-2	TRBJ2-7	-	TGTGCCAGCAGCCAAGATATGTTGGGTGGGGGGTCCCGGGAGCAGTACTTC	CASSQDMLGGGSREQYF
-	TRBV6-5	TRBJ2-3	TRBD2	TGTGCCAGCAGTTACCAGGTAGCGGGGGGGTCGAATACGCAGTATTTT	CASSYQVAGGSNTQYF
-	TRBV29-1	TRBJ1-1	-	TGCAGCGTTGATGGACAGGAAGCTTTCTTT	CSVDGQEAFF
-	TRBV4-1	TRBJ2-4	-	TGCGCCAGCAGCCAAGAAACGCTGGACAGTGCAGCCAAAAACATTCAGTACTTC	CASSQETLDSAAKNIQYF
-	TRBV19	TRBJ1-2	TRBD1	TGTGCCAGTAGTCCCTCTGACAGGGGGCTCGGGAACACCTTC	CASSPSDRGLGNTF
once	TRBV28	TRBJ2-1	-	TGTGCCAGCAGTCAAGTAGGGGGAAGCTCCTACAATGAGCAGTTCTTC	CASSQVGGSSYNEQFF
once	TRBV5-4	TRBJ2-5	-	TGTGCCAGCAGCCGGCAGGTGGCCCAAGAGACCCAGTACTTC	CASSRQVAQETQYF
-	TRBV4-1	TRBJ1-2	TRBD1	TGCGCCAGCAGCCTGGGACAGTCGTCCTATGGCTACACCTTC	CASSLGQSSYGYTF
-	TRBV28	TRBJ2-7	-	TGTAGAGTCGGATTAAACCGGGCAGGGAACTACGAGCAGTACTTC	CRVGLNRAGNYEQYF
-	TRBV18	TRBJ2-7	-	TGTGCCAGCTCACCAACAGGGCGGTACGAGCAGTACTTC	CASSPTGRYEQYF
once	TRBV30	TRBJ1-5	TRBD1	TGTGCCTGGAGTACCGAGGGACAGCCAAATCAGCCCCAGCATTTT	CAWSTEGQPNQPQHF
-	TRBV7-9	TRBJ2-7	-	TGTGCCAGCAGCTTAGCATACGGTCGTTCTTTCTACGAGCAGTACTTC	CASSLAYGRSFYEQYF
-	TRBV7-9	TRBJ2-2	TRBD2	TGTGCCAGCAGCCTACTAGCGGGGGCGCCCGGGGAGCTGTTTTTT	CASSLLAGAPGELFF
few	TRBV28	TRBJ1-2	-	TGTGCCAGCAGTTTTGGACAGACCTATGGCTACACCTTC	CASSFGQTYGYTF
-	TRBV5-1	TRBJ1-2	TRBD1	TGCGCCAGCAGCCCCGGACAGGGTGAGCTTTTTTTGGGCACCTTC	CASSPGQGELFLGTF
-	TRBV10-3	TRBJ2-1	-	TGTGCCATCAGACCTCAGCCCGGGATACTCTACAATGAGCAGTTCTTC	CAIRPQPGILYNEQFF
-	TRBV6-5	TRBJ2-3	-	TGTGCCAGCGCCACTAGAGGAACAGGCACAGATACGCAGTATTTT	CASATRGTGTDTQYF
-	TRBV5-1	TRBJ1-5	-	TGCGCCAGCAGCCCGGCCCCGGGGGAGAGTCAGCCCCAGCATTTT	CASSPAPGESQPQHF
-	TRBV4-3	TRBJ2-3	TRBD2	TGCGCCAGCAGCCAAGAAGCGGGGGGGCGGATCACAGATACGCAGTATTTT	CASSQEAGGRITDTQYF